The sequence of this TCR beta chain was determined in a study of blood T cell repertoires in COVID-19. Turning to the study itself: The cDNA or gDNA used as material had been derived from T cells, B-cell-depleted T cells, or PBMCs.

The data were produced by immunoSEQ multiplex PCR, yet TCRdb's version contains in-frame clones alone and is incomplete. The sample consists of 150,000 to 200,000 clones, approximately 78% of them appearing once. While infection was still active, Seattle patients were enrolled and then followed longitudinally. Germline V gene data show CDR1 as GTSNPN and CDR2 as SVGIG (reference sequence). This CDR3 is built from 14 residues. Between the trimmed V and J ends, which lost 2 bases and 7 bases, there was a span of 14 bases. The sample consisted of peripheral blood. J is TRBJ1-4 and V is TRBV30; a weak D match, TRBD1 (5 bases). The TCR sequence derives from a woman of 80 years or more with COVID-19, enrolled during active disease. The CDR3 sequence: CAWSSGGQGEKLFF. CDR3 sequence (DNA): TGTGCCTGGAGTTCGGGGGGTCAGGGTGAAAAACTGTTTTTT.